The 9 T cell receptor beta chains below all came from one sample that was sequenced in a study of regulatory T cells in long-lasting Graves disease. The time point is: persistent/refractory GD, antithyroid drugs over 5 years with positive TRAb. The TCR library was made from RNA extracted from PBMCs. CDR3-region Arm-PCR and iRepertoire HTBI primers produced the TCR beta libraries. TCRdb independently ran MiXCR on the multiplex PCR reads; one entry per CDR3 protein. The table has around 460,000 distinct CDR3 sequences, about 22% seen once; the top ten hold 10% to 15%. This material consisted of peripheral blood mononuclear cells (PBMCs), taken when the disease was refractory, from a patient treated with antithyroid drugs. The receptors come from a female donor with Graves disease.

This clonotype was detected many times. The V and J genes are TRBV28 and TRBJ2-7; 8 bases align to TRBD1. This CDR3 spans 17 amino acids. From germline, CDR1 is MDHEN and CDR2 SYDVKM. V dropped 0 bases and J dropped 0; count of bases not matched to a gene: 7. The CDR3 here is CASSLWSMGQVSYEQYF. CDR3 DNA sequence: TGTGCCAGCAGTTTATGGTCTATGGGACAGGTCTCCTACGAGCAGTACTTC.

The J gene is TRBJ2-2, the V gene TRBV20-1; D may be TRBD1 (6 bases). Trimming took off 2 bases at V and 6 bases at J, with 7 bases between the two ends. Germline V CDR1 and CDR2: DFQATT, SNEGSKA (reference sequence). The CDR3 is 12 residues long. Written as DNA, the CDR3 is TGCAGTGCTAGATCAGGGGCCGGGGAGCTGTTTTTT. Translation: CSARSGAGELFF.

This clonotype was seen repeatedly, ten times or more. This chain links TRBV12-3 or TRBV12-4 with TRBJ2-5; TRBD2 matches 9 bases. The ends lost 8 bases at V and 4 bases at J; junction bases unmatched: 5. The CDR3 runs 13 residues. As DNA, the CDR3 is TGTGCCAGCGGCGGGGGGGGCTCAGAGACCCAGTACTTC. Its protein product is CASGGGGSETQYF.

This clonotype was found a few times. The V call is TRBV28, the J call TRBJ1-5; the match to TRBD1 covers 7 bases. The CDR3 covers 15 residues. The V gene end was trimmed by 6 bases and the J gene end by 2 bases; junction bases not matched to a gene: 7. The V gene's germline CDR1 is MDHEN and CDR2 SYDVKM. In DNA, the CDR3 is TGTGCCAGCAGAACTCAGGGGGTCGGCAATCAGCCCCAGCATTTT. Its translation is CASRTQGVGNQPQHF.

This clonotype was counted once. The chain uses TRBV10-3 and TRBJ1-5, with D hard to call. CDR1 and CDR2 (germline): ENHRY, SYGVKD. V dropped 0 bases and J dropped 4 bases, with 16 bases sitting between them. This CDR3 is 17 amino acids long. The CDR3 here is CAISESLGRVGNQPQHF. In nucleotides, the CDR3 is TGTGCCATCAGTGAGTCGCTAGGGAGAGTAGGGAATCAGCCCCAGCATTTT.

This clonotype was detected ten times or more. The CDR3 reads CASSRAGTASYEQYF. The CDR3 DNA follows: TGTGCCAGCAGTCGCGCCGGGACAGCCTCCTACGAGCAGTACTTC. This sequence joins TRBV28 and TRBJ2-7, with TRBD1 matching over 7 bases. The CDR3 consists of 15 residues. Germline V lookup: CDR1 MDHEN, CDR2 SYDVKM. J lost 0 bases, V lost 5 bases, and 7 bases had no gene match.

This clonotype was counted only a few times. The CDR3 spells CASSAPDRAYEQYF. DNA for the CDR3: TGTGCCAGTAGTGCCCCGGACAGGGCCTACGAGCAGTACTTC. The chain joins TRBV19 to TRBJ2-7; 8 positions agree with TRBD1. Germline values: CDR1 LNHDA, CDR2 SQIVND (reference sequence). CDR3 length: 14 amino acids. V was pared by 5 bases and J by 2 bases, with 5 bases of the junction left unmatched.

This clonotype was detected a few times. V usage is TRBV30 and J usage is TRBJ1-5; 7 bases align to TRBD1. The V gene's germline CDR1 is GTSNPN and CDR2 SVGIG (reference sequence). The CDR3 is 14 residues long. The CDR3 spells CAYAQGGAYQPQHF. CDR3 sequence (DNA): TGTGCTTATGCCCAGGGGGGCGCCTATCAGCCCCAGCATTTT. The full variable domain, rest sourced from reference TRBV30 and TRBJ1-5, is SQTIHQWPATLVQPVGSPLSLECTVEGTSNPNLYWYRQAAGRGLQLLFYSVGIGQISSEVPQNLSASRPQDRQFILSSKKLLLSDSGFYLCAYAQGGAYQPQHFGDGTRLSIL.

This clonotype was seen many times. The chain links TRBV2 to TRBJ1-4; TRBD1 aligns across 12 bases. The trim removed 8 bases at V and 4 bases at J, leaving 11 bases unmatched. This CDR3 is 17 amino acids long. Germline V gene lookup returns CDR1 SNHLY and CDR2 FYNNEI. CDR3 nucleotide sequence: TGTGCCAGCGGACGGCCGGGACAGGGGGCGGTTAATGAAAAACTGTTTTTT. Its translation is CASGRPGQGAVNEKLFF. Full variable domain (remainder filled in from reference TRBV2 and TRBJ1-4): EPEVTQTPSHQVTQMGQEVILRCVPISNHLYFYWYRQILGQKVEFLVSFYNNEISEKSEIFDDQFSVERPDGSNFTLKIRSTKLEDSAMYFCASGRPGQGAVNEKLFFGSGTQLSVL.